Here is one T cell receptor beta chain with its context. What it recognizes is unknown. The ends lost 8 bases at V and 4 bases at J; junction bases unmatched: 15. CDR1 MDHEN and CDR2 SYDVKM come from the germline V gene. The CDR3 has 16 amino acids. TCRdb re-called the 5' RACE reads with MiXCR, one entry per CDR3 protein. The table lists more than 250,000 distinct CDR3 sequences, 7% to 9% of them singletons. This sample was included in a study of CD8 T cells in ankylosing spondylitis. Whole-study results and caveats: Ankylosing spondylitis blood seemed to carry a telltale TCR beta motif made of about 8 highly homologous variants.

The rearrangement links TRBV28 to TRBJ2-5; TRBD2 matches at 8 bases. The TCR comes from a male donor with ankylosing spondylitis. The sequenced material came from blood, either unsorted or a sorted T cell fraction (not recorded which). CDR3 sequence: CASHRTSHRGGETQYF. The CDR3 bases are TGTGCCAGCCATCGGACTAGCCACCGAGGGGGAGAGACCCAGTACTTC.